The 9 T cell receptor beta chains below come from one sample, sequenced in a study of T and B cells in COVID-19 patients. BIOMED2 TRB-A/B primer pools were used in multiplex TRB PCR. TCRdb re-called the multiplex PCR reads with MiXCR, one entry per CDR3 protein. Of about 11,000 distinct CDR3 sequences in the sample, around a third were seen once. Blood genomic DNA input for TRB amplification was about 240-500 ng. The source material was blood. These receptors originate from a human donor with active COVID-19.

The chain uses TRBV20-1 and TRBJ2-7; the match to TRBD1 covers 8 bases. Germline V gene lookup returns CDR1 DFQATT and CDR2 SNEGSKA (reference sequence). V lost 1 base, J lost 2 bases, and 7 bases stayed unmatched. The CDR3 sequence is 15 residues long. The CDR3 here is CSARGPTGAPYEQYF. CDR3 sequence (DNA): TGCAGTGCTAGAGGCCCGACAGGGGCCCCCTACGAGCAGTACTTC.

This clonotype occurred a few times. The gene calls are TRBV6-5 and TRBJ1-2, with a possible D match to TRBD1 (6 bases). CDR3 length: 14 residues. Germline CDR1 reads MNHEY; CDR2 reads SVGAGI. V lost 7 bases, J lost 2 bases, and 14 bases lay in between. The CDR3 DNA sequence: TGTGCCAGCATCGCCCGGGGGGCCAACTATGGCTACACCTTC. Protein: CASIARGANYGYTF.

V is TRBV20-1 and J is TRBJ2-3; weak D call: TRBD1 (6 bases). Germline V gene sequence: CDR1 DFQATT, CDR2 SNEGSKA (reference sequence). The length of the CDR3 is 13 residues. V was cut by 6 bases and J by 0 bases, with 10 bases left in between. The CDR3 region has the DNA TGCAGTGCCCCAGGGGAGAGCACAGATACGCAGTATTTT. It codes for CSAPGESTDTQYF.

This chain uses TRBV5-4 with TRBJ2-5; 11 bases agree with TRBD2. Germline values: CDR1 SGHNT, CDR2 YYREEE (reference sequence). This CDR3 spans 15 amino acids. V trimming: 2 bases; J trimming: 5 bases; junction bases outside the gene matches: 5. The CDR3, as DNA: TGTGCCAGCAGCTTTAGACTAGCGGGGATGGAGACCCAGTACTTC. This sequence encodes CASSFRLAGMETQYF. The full variable domain, completed using reference TRBV5-4 and TRBJ2-5, is ETGVTQSPTHLIKTRGQQVTLRCSSQSGHNTVSWYQQALGQGPQFIFQYYREEENGRGNFPPRFSGLQFPNYSSELNVNALELDDSALYLCASSFRLAGMETQYFGPGTRLLVL.

The table lists this clonotype with a few counts. This chain connects TRBV12-3 or TRBV12-4 to TRBJ2-7; TRBD1 matches at 10 bases. This CDR3 comprises 15 residues. J gave up 6 bases and V 1 base, and 6 bases lay outside the gene matches. DNA of the CDR3: TGTGCCAGCAGTTTAGGATATGGGACAGGGGCCGAGCAGTACTTC. It specifies CASSLGYGTGAEQYF.

DNA of the CDR3: TGTGCCAGTAGTCGCAGGGGAACCTATGGCTACACCTTC. Translation gives CASSRRGTYGYTF. The V and J genes are TRBV19 and TRBJ1-2; possibly TRBD1 for D (6 bases). This CDR3 is 13 amino acids long. V was trimmed by 5 bases and J by 4 bases, leaving 11 bases between them. Germline V gene lookup returns CDR1 LNHDA and CDR2 SQIVND (reference sequence). Complete variable domain (other parts from reference TRBV19 and TRBJ1-2): DGGITQSPKYLFRKEGQNVTLSCEQNLNHDAMYWYRQDPGQGLRLIYYSQIVNDFQKGDIAEGYSVSREKKESFPLTVTSAQKNPTAFYLCASSRRGTYGYTFGSGTRLTVV.

This clonotype has more than one count but fewer than ten. J is TRBJ2-6 and V is TRBV7-6; no clear D gene. CDR1 and CDR2 (germline): SGHVS, FNYEAQ. This CDR3 spans 14 amino acids. Trimming cost V 2 bases and J 4 bases, with 6 bases left between them. The CDR3 nucleotides are TGTGCCAGCAGCTTACGTTCCGGGGCCAACGTCCTGACTTTC. This gives the protein CASSLRSGANVLTF. Based on the CDR3 plus reference TRBV7-6 and TRBJ2-6, the full variable domain is GAGVSQSPRYKVTKRGQDVALRCDPISGHVSLYWYRQALGQGPEFLTYFNYEAQQDKSGLPNDRFSAERPEGSISTLTIQRTEQRDSAMYRCASSLRSGANVLTFGAGSRLTVL.

This chain uses TRBV7-4 with TRBJ1-4; unclear D gene. Trimming left V 5 bases short and J 4 bases short, with 17 bases between. From germline, CDR1 is SGHVT and CDR2 SQSDAQ. The CDR3 runs to 16 residues. The CDR3 DNA follows: TGTGCCAGCAGCCCGGGTTCATCGGGGAGTAATGAAAAACTGTTTTTT. Amino acid sequence: CASSPGSSGSNEKLFF.

This clonotype rates as medium-sized. The chain carries TRBV19 and TRBJ2-1; perhaps TRBD2 as D (6 bases). V lost 3 bases and J 2 bases, leaving 14 bases between the germline ends. The CDR3 loop spans 16 amino acids. The germline V gene has CDR1 LNHDA and CDR2 SQIVND (reference sequence). The CDR3 region is CASSISVAGTYNEQFF. The CDR3 DNA follows: TGTGCCAGTAGTATTTCTGTCGCGGGGACCTACAATGAGCAGTTCTTC.